This T cell receptor beta chain appears in the sequencing data of a study of siplizumab effects on memory and regulatory T cells. Broader study findings: Siplizumab produced a significant reduction in alloreactive sequences that were traceable to unstimulated CD4+ memory cells. The authors did not confirm suppressive function in proliferating Tregs from siplizumab cultures. Siplizumab gave mappable alloreactive CD4+ clones an average Treg-derived fraction of 68.8%, against around 25% in controls.

As regards this clone: The antigen is unknown.

The assay was immunoSEQ multiplex PCR, and TCRdb's table has in-frame clones only and misses some. The sample includes fewer than 65,000 clones, about 94% of them seen just once. Germline CDR1 and CDR2: SGHVS and FNYEAQ. There are 13 residues in the CDR3. The V segment lost 6 bases and the J segment 5 bases; nucleotides outside the gene matches: 7. The receptor comes from a human donor in good health. V is TRBV7-6 and J is TRBJ2-7; 7 positions match TRBD2. Sequencing input: CD8+ T cells sorted from blood. The CDR3 region is CASSAVGGDEQYF. DNA of the CDR3: TGTGCCAGCAGTGCAGTGGGAGGGGACGAGCAGTACTTC.